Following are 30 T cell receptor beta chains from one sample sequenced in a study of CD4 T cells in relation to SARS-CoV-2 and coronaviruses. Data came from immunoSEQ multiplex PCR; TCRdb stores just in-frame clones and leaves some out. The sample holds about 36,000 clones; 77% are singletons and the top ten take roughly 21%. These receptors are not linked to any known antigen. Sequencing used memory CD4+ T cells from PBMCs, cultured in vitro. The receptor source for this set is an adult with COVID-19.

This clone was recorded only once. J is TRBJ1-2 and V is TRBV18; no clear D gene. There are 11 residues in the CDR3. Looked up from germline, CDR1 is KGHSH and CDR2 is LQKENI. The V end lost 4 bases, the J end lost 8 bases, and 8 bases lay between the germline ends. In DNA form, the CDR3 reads TGTGCCAGCTCACATCTGGGCGGCTACACCTTC. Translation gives CASSHLGGYTF.

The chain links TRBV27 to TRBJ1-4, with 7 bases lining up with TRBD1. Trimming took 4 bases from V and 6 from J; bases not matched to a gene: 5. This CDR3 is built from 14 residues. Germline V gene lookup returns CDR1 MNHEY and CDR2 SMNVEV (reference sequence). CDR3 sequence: CASSSGTEYEKLFF. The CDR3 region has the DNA TGTGCCAGCAGTTCTGGGACAGAATATGAAAAACTGTTTTTT.

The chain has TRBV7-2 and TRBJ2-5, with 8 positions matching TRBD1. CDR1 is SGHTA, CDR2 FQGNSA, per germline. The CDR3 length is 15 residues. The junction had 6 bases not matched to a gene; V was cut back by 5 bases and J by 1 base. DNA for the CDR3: TGTGCCAGCAGCCCGCCAGGACAGGGCCAAGAGACCCAGTACTTC. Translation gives CASSPPGQGQETQYF.

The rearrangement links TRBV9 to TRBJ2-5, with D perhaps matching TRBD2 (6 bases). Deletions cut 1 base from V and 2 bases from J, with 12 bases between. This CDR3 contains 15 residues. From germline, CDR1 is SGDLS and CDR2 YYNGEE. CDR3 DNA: TGTGCCAGCAGCGTAAATTCACGGGGGCAAGAGACCCAGTACTTC. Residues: CASSVNSRGQETQYF. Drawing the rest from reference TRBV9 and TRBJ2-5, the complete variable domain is DSGVTQTPKHLITATGQRVTLRCSPRSGDLSVYWYQQSLDQGLQFLIQYYNGEERAKGNILERFSAQQFPDLHSELNLSSLELGDSALYFCASSVNSRGQETQYFGPGTRLLVL.

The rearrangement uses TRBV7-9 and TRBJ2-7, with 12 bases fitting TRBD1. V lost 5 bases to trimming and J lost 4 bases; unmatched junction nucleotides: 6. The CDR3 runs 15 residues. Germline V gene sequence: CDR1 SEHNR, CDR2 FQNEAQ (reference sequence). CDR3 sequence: CASSPGTGGFYEQYF. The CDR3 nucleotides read TGTGCCAGCAGCCCAGGGACAGGGGGCTTTTACGAGCAGTACTTC. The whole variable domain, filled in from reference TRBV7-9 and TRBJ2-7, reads DTGVSQNPRHKITKRGQNVTFRCDPISEHNRLYWYRQTLGQGPEFLTYFQNEAQLEKSRLLSDRFSAERPKGSFSTLEIQRTEQGDSAMYLCASSPGTGGFYEQYFGPGTRLTVT.

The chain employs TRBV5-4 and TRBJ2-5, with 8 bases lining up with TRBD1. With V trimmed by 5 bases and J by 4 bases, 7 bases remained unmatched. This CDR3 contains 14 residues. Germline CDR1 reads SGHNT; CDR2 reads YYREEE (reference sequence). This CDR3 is CASRRTGRGETQYF. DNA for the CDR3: TGTGCCAGCAGACGGACAGGGCGGGGAGAGACCCAGTACTTC.

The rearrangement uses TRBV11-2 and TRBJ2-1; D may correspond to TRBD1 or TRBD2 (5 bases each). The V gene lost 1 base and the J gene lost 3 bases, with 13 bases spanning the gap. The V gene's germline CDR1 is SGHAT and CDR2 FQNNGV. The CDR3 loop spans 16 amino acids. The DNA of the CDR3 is TGTGCCAGCAGCTTAGCCGGGGCTAATAACTACAATGAGCAGTTCTTC. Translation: CASSLAGANNYNEQFF. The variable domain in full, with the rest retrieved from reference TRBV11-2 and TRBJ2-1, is EAGVAQSPRYKIIEKRQSVAFWCNPISGHATLYWYQQILGQGPKLLIQFQNNGVVDDSQLPKDRFSAERLKGVDSTLKIQPAKLEDSAVYLCASSLAGANNYNEQFFGPGTRLTVL.

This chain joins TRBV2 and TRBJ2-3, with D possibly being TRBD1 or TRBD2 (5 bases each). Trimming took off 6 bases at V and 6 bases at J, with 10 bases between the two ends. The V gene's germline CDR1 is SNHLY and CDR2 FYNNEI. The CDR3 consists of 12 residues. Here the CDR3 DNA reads TGTGCCAGCAGAGGGTGGGGGGATACGCAGTATTTT. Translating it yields CASRGWGDTQYF.

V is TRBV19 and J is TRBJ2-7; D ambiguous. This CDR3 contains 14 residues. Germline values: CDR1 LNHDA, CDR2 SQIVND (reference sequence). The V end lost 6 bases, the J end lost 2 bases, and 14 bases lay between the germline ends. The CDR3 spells CASSPGPNAYEQYF. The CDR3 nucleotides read TGTGCCAGTAGCCCCGGGCCGAATGCCTACGAGCAGTACTTC.

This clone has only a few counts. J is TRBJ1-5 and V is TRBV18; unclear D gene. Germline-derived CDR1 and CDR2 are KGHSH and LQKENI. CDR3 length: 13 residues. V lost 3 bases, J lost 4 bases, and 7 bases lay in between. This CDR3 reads CASSPSLNQPQHF. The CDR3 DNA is TGTGCCAGCTCACCGTCCTTGAATCAGCCCCAGCATTTT.

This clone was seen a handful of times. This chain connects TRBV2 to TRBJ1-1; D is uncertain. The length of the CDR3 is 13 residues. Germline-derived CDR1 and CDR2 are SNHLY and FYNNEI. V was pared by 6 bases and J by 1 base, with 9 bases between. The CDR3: CASRRSRNTEAFF. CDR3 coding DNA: TGTGCCAGCAGGAGAAGTCGGAACACTGAAGCTTTCTTT.

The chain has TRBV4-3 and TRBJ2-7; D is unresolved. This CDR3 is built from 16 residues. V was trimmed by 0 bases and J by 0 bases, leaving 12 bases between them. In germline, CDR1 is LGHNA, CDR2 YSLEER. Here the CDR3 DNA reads TGCGCCAGCAGCCAAGATACTGCTGGAAACTCCTACGAGCAGTACTTC. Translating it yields CASSQDTAGNSYEQYF.

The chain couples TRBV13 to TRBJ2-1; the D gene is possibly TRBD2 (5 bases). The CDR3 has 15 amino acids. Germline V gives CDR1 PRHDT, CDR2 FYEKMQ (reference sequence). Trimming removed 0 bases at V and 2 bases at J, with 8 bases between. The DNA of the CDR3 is TGTGCCAGCAGCTTAGGGGGGAGACCCTACAATGAGCAGTTCTTC. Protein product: CASSLGGRPYNEQFF.

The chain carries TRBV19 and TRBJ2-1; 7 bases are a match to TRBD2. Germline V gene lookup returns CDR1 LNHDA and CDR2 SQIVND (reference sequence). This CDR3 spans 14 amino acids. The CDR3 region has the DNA TGTGCTACTGGGCGGGGGTTAACCTACAATGAGCAGTTCTTC. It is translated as CATGRGLTYNEQFF.

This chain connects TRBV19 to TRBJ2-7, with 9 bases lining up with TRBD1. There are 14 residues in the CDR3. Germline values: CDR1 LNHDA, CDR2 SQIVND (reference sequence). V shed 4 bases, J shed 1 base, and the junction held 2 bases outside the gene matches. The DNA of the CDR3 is TGTGCCAGTAGTAGAGACAGGGGGTCCTACGAGCAGTACTTC. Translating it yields CASSRDRGSYEQYF.

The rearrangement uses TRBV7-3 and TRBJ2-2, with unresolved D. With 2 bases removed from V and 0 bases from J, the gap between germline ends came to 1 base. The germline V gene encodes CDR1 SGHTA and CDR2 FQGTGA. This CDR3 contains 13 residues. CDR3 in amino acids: CASSLSNTGELFF. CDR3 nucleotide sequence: TGTGCCAGCAGCTTATCGAACACCGGGGAGCTGTTTTTT.

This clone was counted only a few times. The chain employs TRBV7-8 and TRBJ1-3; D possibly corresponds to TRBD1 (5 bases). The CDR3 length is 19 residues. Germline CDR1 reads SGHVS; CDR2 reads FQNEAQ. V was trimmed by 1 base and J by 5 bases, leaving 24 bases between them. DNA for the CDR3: TGTGCCAGCAGCTTAGAGGGGACTCAACGGAGGCGATATCGAAACACCATATATTTT. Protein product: CASSLEGTQRRRYRNTIYF.

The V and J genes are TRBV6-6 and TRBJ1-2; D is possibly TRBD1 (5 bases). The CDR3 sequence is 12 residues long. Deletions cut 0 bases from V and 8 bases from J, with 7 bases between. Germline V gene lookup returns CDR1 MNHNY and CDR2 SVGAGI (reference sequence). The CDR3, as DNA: TGTGCCAGCAGTTACTCTGGGGACGGCTACACCTTC. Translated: CASSYSGDGYTF.

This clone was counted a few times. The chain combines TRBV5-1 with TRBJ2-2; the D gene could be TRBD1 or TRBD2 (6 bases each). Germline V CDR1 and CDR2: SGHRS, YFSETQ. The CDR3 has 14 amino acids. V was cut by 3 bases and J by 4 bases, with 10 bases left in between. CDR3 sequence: CASSSGAVTGELFF. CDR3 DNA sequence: TGCGCCAGCAGCTCGGGGGCTGTCACCGGGGAGCTGTTTTTT.

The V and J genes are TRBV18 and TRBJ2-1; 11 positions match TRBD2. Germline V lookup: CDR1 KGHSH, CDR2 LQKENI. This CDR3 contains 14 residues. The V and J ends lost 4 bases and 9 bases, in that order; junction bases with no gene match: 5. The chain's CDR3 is CASSRASGRTEQFF. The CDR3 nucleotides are TGTGCCAGCTCACGTGCTAGCGGGAGGACTGAGCAGTTCTTC.

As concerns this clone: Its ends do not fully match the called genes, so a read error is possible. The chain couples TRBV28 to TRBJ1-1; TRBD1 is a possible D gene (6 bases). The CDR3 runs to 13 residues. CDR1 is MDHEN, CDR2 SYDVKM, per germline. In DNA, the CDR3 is TGTGCCAGCATTTTAGGGGGAAACACTGAAGCTTTCTTT. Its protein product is CASILGGNTEAFF.

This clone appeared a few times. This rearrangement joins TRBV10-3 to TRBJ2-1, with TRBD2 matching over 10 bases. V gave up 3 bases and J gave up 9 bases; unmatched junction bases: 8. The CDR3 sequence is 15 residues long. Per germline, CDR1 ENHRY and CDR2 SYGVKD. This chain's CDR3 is CAISERSGRSPEQFF. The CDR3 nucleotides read TGTGCCATCAGTGAACGTAGCGGGAGGTCGCCTGAGCAGTTCTTC.

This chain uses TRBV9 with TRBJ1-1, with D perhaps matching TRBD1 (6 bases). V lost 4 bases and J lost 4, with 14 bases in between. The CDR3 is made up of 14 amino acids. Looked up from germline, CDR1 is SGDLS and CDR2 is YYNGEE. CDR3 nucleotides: TGTGCCAGCAGCCCCCGACAGGCGGGCACTGAAGCTTTCTTT. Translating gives CASSPRQAGTEAFF.

CDR3 DNA: TGCGCCAGCAGTGAGTCTAGCGGGAACGTTGGAGATACGCAGTATTTT. Translation gives CASSESSGNVGDTQYF. The chain uses TRBV10-1 and TRBJ2-3, with 8 bases identical to TRBD2. Germline V gene data show CDR1 as WNHNN and CDR2 as SYGVQD (reference sequence). V was clipped by 0 bases and J by 5 bases; unmatched bases: 7. The CDR3 extends over 16 amino acids.

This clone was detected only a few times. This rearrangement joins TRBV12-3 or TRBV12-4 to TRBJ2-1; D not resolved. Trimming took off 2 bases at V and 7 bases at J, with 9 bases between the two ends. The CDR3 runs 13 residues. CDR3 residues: CASSLNRWNEQFF. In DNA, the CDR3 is TGTGCCAGCAGTTTAAACCGTTGGAATGAGCAGTTCTTC.

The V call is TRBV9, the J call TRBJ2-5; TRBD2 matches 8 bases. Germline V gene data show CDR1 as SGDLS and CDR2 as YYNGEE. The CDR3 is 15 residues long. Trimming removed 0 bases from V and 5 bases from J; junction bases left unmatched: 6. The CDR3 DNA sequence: TGTGCCAGCAGCGTAGGTGCGGGAGGCGGGGAGACCCAGTACTTC. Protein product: CASSVGAGGGETQYF. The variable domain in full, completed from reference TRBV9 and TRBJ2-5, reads DSGVTQTPKHLITATGQRVTLRCSPRSGDLSVYWYQQSLDQGLQFLIQYYNGEERAKGNILERFSAQQFPDLHSELNLSSLELGDSALYFCASSVGAGGGETQYFGPGTRLLVL.

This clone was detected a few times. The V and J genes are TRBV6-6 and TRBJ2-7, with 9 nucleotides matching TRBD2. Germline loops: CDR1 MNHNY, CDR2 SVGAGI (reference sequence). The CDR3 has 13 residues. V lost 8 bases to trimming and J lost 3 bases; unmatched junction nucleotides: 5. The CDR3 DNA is TGTGCCAGCCGGCCTAGCGGGGACTACGAGCAGTACTTC. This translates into CASRPSGDYEQYF.

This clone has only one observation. The CDR3 nucleotides read TGTGCCACCTCGGCAGGGACCAAAGCCAAAAACATTCAGTACTTC. This codes for CATSAGTKAKNIQYF. The chain is built from TRBV24-1 and TRBJ2-4; either TRBD1 or TRBD2 may fit D (5 bases each). The CDR3 has 15 residues. Trimming stripped 9 bases from V and 0 bases from J, with 14 bases between. Germline CDR1 is KGHDR and CDR2 is SFDVKD.

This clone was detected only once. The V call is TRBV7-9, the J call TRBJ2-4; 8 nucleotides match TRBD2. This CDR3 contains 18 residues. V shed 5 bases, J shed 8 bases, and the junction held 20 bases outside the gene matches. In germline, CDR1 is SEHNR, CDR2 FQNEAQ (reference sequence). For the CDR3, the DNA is TGTGCCAGCAGCACCCGCATGGGTAGCGGGAATACTGGTGACATTCAGTACTTC. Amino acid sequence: CASSTRMGSGNTGDIQYF. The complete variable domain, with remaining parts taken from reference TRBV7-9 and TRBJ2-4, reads DTGVSQNPRHKITKRGQNVTFRCDPISEHNRLYWYRQTLGQGPEFLTYFQNEAQLEKSRLLSDRFSAERPKGSFSTLEIQRTEQGDSAMYLCASSTRMGSGNTGDIQYFGAGTRLSVL.

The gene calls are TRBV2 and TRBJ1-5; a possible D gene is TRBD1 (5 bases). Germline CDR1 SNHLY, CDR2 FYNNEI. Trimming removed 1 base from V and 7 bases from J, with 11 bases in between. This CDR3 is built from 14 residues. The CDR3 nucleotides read TGTGCCAGCAGTGAAGAAAGGGGTGGACAGCCCCAGCATTTT. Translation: CASSEERGGQPQHF.